This TCR beta chain comes out of a study of blood T cells in healthy people across ages. Each sample yielded at least 7 million isolated PBMCs. With a J-beta primer mix and a sample-barcoded 5' primer, a second PCR ran about 6 to 11 cycles. MiXCR, run by TCRdb on the 5' RACE reads, gives a single entry per CDR3 protein. The sample yields over 750,000 distinct CDR3 sequences, 20% to 25% seen once. Trimming shortened V by 3 bases and J by 1 base, and 16 bases separated the two germline ends. The CDR3 runs to 15 residues. Germline loops: CDR1 SQVTM, CDR2 ANQGSEA. This clonotype has only a few counts. This sample was also put to use in a study of T cells of mothers and their children.

The clonotype was recovered from a boy younger than 18 in good health. The chain links TRBV29-1 to TRBJ2-7; D is unclear. The material sequenced was blood. CDR3 protein: CSVEIDSRPSYEQYF. The CDR3 DNA follows: TGCAGCGTTGAGATTGACTCACGTCCATCCTACGAGCAGTACTTC.